The 12 T cell receptor beta chains below all came from one sample that was sequenced in a study of cytomegalovirus exposure and HLA in healthy donors. Some clones are missing from TCRdb's copy, which holds only in-frame ones; the method was immunoSEQ multiplex PCR. This table holds about 170,000 clones, 86% found once. The sample consisted of PBMCs. Receptor source: a woman aged 18-35 years in good health and CMV-seronegative.

The V gene is TRBV6-5, the J gene TRBJ1-2; TRBD1 matches at 12 bases. J lost 2 bases, V lost 4 bases, and 5 bases had no gene match. This CDR3 has 16 amino acids. Germline V gene data show CDR1 as MNHEY and CDR2 as SVGAGI. The CDR3 bases are TGTGCCAGCAGTTCGGGACAGGGGGCAATGAACTATGGCTACACCTTC. It yields the protein CASSSGQGAMNYGYTF.

J is TRBJ2-7 and V is TRBV5-1, with 7 bases lining up with TRBD1. After removal of 3 bases from V and 0 bases from J, the junction contained 0 bases not matched to a gene. The CDR3 consists of 13 residues. CDR1 SGHRS and CDR2 YFSETQ come from the germline V gene. CDR3 coding DNA: TGCGCCAGCAGCTGGGACAGCTCCTACGAGCAGTACTTC. Protein product: CASSWDSSYEQYF.

This clone has only one observation. The V and J genes are TRBV4-1 and TRBJ2-5, with D perhaps TRBD1 (5 bases). V was trimmed by 0 bases and J by 3 bases, leaving 11 bases between them. This CDR3 is built from 15 residues. CDR1 and CDR2 from the germline V gene are MGHRA and YSYEKL. CDR3 amino acids: CASSQEGRREETQYF. CDR3 DNA: TGCGCCAGCAGCCAAGAAGGCCGCAGGGAAGAGACCCAGTACTTC.

V is TRBV10-3 and J is TRBJ2-7, with 8 positions matching TRBD2. The germline V gene has CDR1 ENHRY and CDR2 SYGVKD. The CDR3 has 15 residues. Trimming at V came to 2 bases and at J to 2 bases, leaving 5 bases not matched to a gene. For the CDR3, the DNA is TGTGCCATCAGTGAGGGACTAGCCCTCGCCTACGAGCAGTACTTC. This sequence encodes CAISEGLALAYEQYF.

J is TRBJ1-4 and V is TRBV7-2; TRBD1 agrees at 7 bases. The CDR3 covers 13 residues. Trimming at V came to 5 bases and at J to 7 bases, leaving 4 bases not matched to a gene. In germline, CDR1 is SGHTA, CDR2 FQGNSA. The CDR3, as DNA: TGTGCCAGCAGCGCGGGACAGCGTGAAAAACTGTTTTTT. Its protein is CASSAGQREKLFF.

The chain recombines TRBV19 with TRBJ1-2; D perhaps matches TRBD1 (5 bases). CDR1 is LNHDA, CDR2 SQIVND, per germline (reference sequence). The length of the CDR3 is 14 residues. Trimming shortened V by 2 bases and J by 4 bases, and 11 bases separated the two germline ends. CDR3 loop: CASSITGATYGYTF. CDR3 sequence (DNA): TGTGCCAGTAGTATAACAGGTGCAACCTATGGCTACACCTTC.

The chain links TRBV4-3 to TRBJ2-1, with 8 bases fitting TRBD2. Germline V gene lookup returns CDR1 LGHNA and CDR2 YSLEER. V dropped 0 bases and J dropped 2; count of bases not matched to a gene: 15. This CDR3 has 20 amino acids. CDR3 sequence (DNA): TGCGCCAGCAGCCAAGATAGAACTAGCGGACCAGAGAAACCCTACAATGAGCAGTTCTTC. Amino acid sequence: CASSQDRTSGPEKPYNEQFF.

The gene calls are TRBV5-1 and TRBJ2-1; perhaps TRBD2 as D (6 bases). The germline CDR1 and CDR2 sequences are SGHRS and YFSETQ. The CDR3 loop spans 18 amino acids. The ends were cut back, 0 bases at V and 4 bases at J, with 20 bases in the middle. CDR3 in amino acids: CASSLALSRDLPYNEQFF. The DNA for the CDR3 is TGCGCCAGCAGCTTGGCGCTTTCGCGGGATTTACCTTACAATGAGCAGTTCTTC.

V is TRBV4-1 and J is TRBJ1-5, with 7 positions matching TRBD1. From germline, CDR1 is MGHRA and CDR2 YSYEKL. This CDR3 has 18 residues. The V and J ends lost 0 bases and 0 bases, in that order; junction bases with no gene match: 8. The CDR3 spells CASSQETGRSTSNQPQHF. CDR3 coding DNA: TGCGCCAGCAGCCAAGAGACAGGGAGATCAACTAGCAATCAGCCCCAGCATTTT.

This clone appeared a few times. The rearrangement uses TRBV5-6 and TRBJ1-2, with D possibly being TRBD1 (5 bases). Germline CDR1 reads SGHDT; CDR2 reads YYEEEE. The CDR3 contains 12 residues. The V and J ends lost 4 bases and 7 bases respectively, with 11 bases between them. CDR3 nucleotide sequence: TGTGCCAGCAGCCCCCAGGGTGGTGGCTACACCTTC. This translates into CASSPQGGGYTF.

The rearrangement uses TRBV7-2 and TRBJ2-5; the match to TRBD2 covers 9 bases. This CDR3 comprises 15 residues. Germline V CDR1 and CDR2: SGHTA, FQGNSA. V gave up 5 bases and J gave up 5 bases; unmatched junction bases: 9. CDR3: CASSEGAGGLETQYF. The CDR3 bases are TGTGCCAGCAGCGAAGGAGCGGGAGGTTTGGAGACCCAGTACTTC.

This chain uses TRBV5-6 with TRBJ2-7; 7 bases are shared with TRBD1. The CDR3 loop spans 16 amino acids. Unmatched junction bases numbered 7, after V lost 1 base and J lost 0 bases. Germline loops: CDR1 SGHDT, CDR2 YYEEEE. The CDR3 spells CASSLKEGGASYEQYF. The CDR3 DNA reads TGTGCCAGCAGCTTGAAAGAAGGGGGCGCCTCCTACGAGCAGTACTTC.